The 7 T cell receptor beta chains listed next were all sequenced from one sample in a study of T cells in Graves' hyperthyroidism and ophthalmopathy. What was amplified from RNA transcripts were TCR beta CDR3 regions. The TCR CDR3 first-round RT-PCR relied on the HTBI primer set. Each CDR3 protein gets one entry after TCRdb re-called the multiplex PCR reads with MiXCR. The sample consists of hundreds of thousands of distinct CDR3 sequences, less than 30% of them appearing once. The specimen sequenced was blood. These receptors all come from a man aged 40-50 years with Graves' hyperthyroidism that later progressed to Graves' ophthalmopathy.

The gene calls are TRBV19 and TRBJ1-5; 9 bases agree with TRBD1. V gave up 3 bases and J gave up 3 bases; unmatched junction bases: 6. The CDR3 consists of 16 residues. Germline CDR1 is LNHDA and CDR2 is SQIVND (reference sequence). The CDR3 DNA reads as TGTGCCAGTAGTATCGGGACAGGGTTAATCAATCAGCCCCAGCATTTT. Protein sequence: CASSIGTGLINQPQHF.

This clonotype was found a few times. The rearrangement links TRBV6-2 or TRBV6-3 to TRBJ2-5; 7 bases map to TRBD1. Germline loops: CDR1 MNHEY, CDR2 SVGEGT. The CDR3 length is 16 residues. V shed 0 bases, J shed 2 bases, and the junction held 6 bases outside the gene matches. As DNA, the CDR3 is TGTGCCAGCAGTTACTCGAACCGGGACAGACAAGAGACCCAGTACTTC. Residues: CASSYSNRDRQETQYF.

This clonotype appeared many times. The chain recombines TRBV2 with TRBJ2-2, with 10 bases aligning to TRBD1. Per germline, CDR1 SNHLY and CDR2 FYNNEI. This CDR3 is built from 16 residues. V shed 2 bases and J 7 bases; nucleotides not matched to a gene: 7. The CDR3 here is CASSETRQGAGGELFF. The CDR3 nucleotides are TGTGCCAGCAGTGAAACCAGACAGGGGGCCGGCGGGGAGCTGTTTTTT.

This clonotype appeared many times. J is TRBJ2-7 and V is TRBV7-9; D is ambiguous. The V gene lost 3 bases and the J gene lost 5 bases, with 17 bases spanning the gap. Per the germline V gene, CDR1 is SEHNR and CDR2 is FQNEAQ (reference sequence). The CDR3 is 15 residues long. CDR3 protein: CASSLGILGTNEQYF. Here the CDR3 DNA reads TGTGCCAGCAGCTTGGGGATATTGGGTACCAACGAGCAGTACTTC. The complete variable domain, with remaining parts taken from reference TRBV7-9 and TRBJ2-7, reads DTGVSQNPRHKITKRGQNVTFRCDPISEHNRLYWYRQTLGQGPEFLTYFQNEAQLEKSRLLSDRFSAERPKGSFSTLEIQRTEQGDSAMYLCASSLGILGTNEQYFGPGTRLTVT.

The sample holds one count of this clonotype. V and J are TRBV11-2 and TRBJ1-1; no clear D gene. V was cut by 2 bases and J by 1 base, with 14 bases left in between. Germline-derived CDR1 and CDR2 are SGHAT and FQNNGV. The CDR3 contains 16 residues. The CDR3 DNA follows: TGTGCCAGCAGCTTATTAGCCCCGGGGAAGAACACTGAAGCTTTCTTT. Translated: CASSLLAPGKNTEAFF.

In its sample, this clonotype was seen many times. The V and J genes are TRBV10-3 and TRBJ2-7; TRBD2 aligns across 12 bases. There are 15 residues in the CDR3. Looked up from germline, CDR1 is ENHRY and CDR2 is SYGVKD. V gave up 6 bases and J gave up 4 bases; unmatched junction bases: 7. The CDR3: CAISGLAGSLYEQYF. In nucleotides, the CDR3 is TGTGCCATCAGCGGACTAGCGGGATCTCTGTACGAGCAGTACTTC.

V gene TRBV5-1 combines with J gene TRBJ2-7; D is perhaps TRBD2 (5 bases). V lost 2 bases to trimming and J lost 2 bases, with 11 bases between them. The CDR3 runs 14 residues. Germline assignment: CDR1 SGHRS and CDR2 YFSETQ. The DNA for the CDR3 is TGCGCCAGCAGCTTTGGGAGTGTTCCCTACGAGCAGTACTTC. This sequence encodes CASSFGSVPYEQYF.